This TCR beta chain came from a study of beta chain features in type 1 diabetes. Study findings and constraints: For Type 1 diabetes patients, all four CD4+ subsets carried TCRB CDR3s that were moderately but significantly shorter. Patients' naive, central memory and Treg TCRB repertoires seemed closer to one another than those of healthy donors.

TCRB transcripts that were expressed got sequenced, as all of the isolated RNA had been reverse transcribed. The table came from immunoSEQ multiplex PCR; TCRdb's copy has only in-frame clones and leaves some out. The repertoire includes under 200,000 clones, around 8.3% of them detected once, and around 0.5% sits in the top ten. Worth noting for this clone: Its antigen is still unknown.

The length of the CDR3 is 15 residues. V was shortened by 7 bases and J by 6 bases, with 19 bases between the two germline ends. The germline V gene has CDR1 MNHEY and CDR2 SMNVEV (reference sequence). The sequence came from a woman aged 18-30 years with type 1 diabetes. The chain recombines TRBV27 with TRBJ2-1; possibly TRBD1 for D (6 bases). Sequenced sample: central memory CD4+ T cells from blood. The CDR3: CASKIGTTNPNEQFF. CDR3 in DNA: TGTGCCAGCAAAATCGGGACAACTAACCCCAATGAGCAGTTCTTC.